These 9 T cell receptor beta chains originate from one sample sequenced in a study of Ad26.COV2.S vaccination and SARS-CoV-2 variants. The sample's treatment: roughly 20 received Ad26.COV2.S at low or high dose, single or two shots; five or six received placebo; per-sample allocation not given. The study sampled participants on day 63 after the first vaccine or placebo injection. Sequencing was performed with immunoSEQ multiplex PCR; in TCRdb, only in-frame clones are kept and a portion is missing. The table includes 300,000 to 350,000 clones, roughly nine tenths detected once. The sequencing used peripheral blood, collected in a trial of Ad26.COV2.S vaccine versus placebo. These receptors were collected from a person aged 18 to 59 who received the Ad26.COV2.S COVID-19 vaccine or a placebo.

The chain recombines TRBV7-2 with TRBJ1-1, with unresolved D. The germline V gene encodes CDR1 SGHTA and CDR2 FQGNSA. Trimming removed 6 bases from V and 0 bases from J, with 14 bases in between. CDR3 length: 15 amino acids. The DNA for the CDR3 is TGTGCCAGCAGTCTCAGTGGTTCTATGAACACTGAAGCTTTCTTT. Amino acids: CASSLSGSMNTEAFF.

Remarks on this clone: Other nucleotide sequences in the sample specify the same CDR3. The chain combines TRBV12-3 or TRBV12-4 with TRBJ2-1; no clear D gene. The CDR3 covers 12 residues. Trimming shortened V by 1 base and J by 6 bases, and 4 bases separated the two germline ends. CDR3 coding DNA: TGTGCCAGCAGTTTAGGGGGCAATGAGCAGTTCTTC. Protein sequence: CASSLGGNEQFF.

The gene calls are TRBV9 and TRBJ2-7; TRBD2 matches at 7 bases. V trimming: 0 bases; J trimming: 0 bases; junction bases outside the gene matches: 6. The germline CDR1 and CDR2 sequences are SGDLS and YYNGEE. The CDR3 is 16 residues long. CDR3 amino acids: CASSVGLAESSYEQYF. The CDR3 bases are TGTGCCAGCAGCGTAGGCCTAGCGGAGAGCTCCTACGAGCAGTACTTC.

Here the CDR3 DNA reads TGTGCCAGCAGCTTAGACCATAGAGGACAGGGGGCTTACACTGAAGCTTTCTTT. The encoded protein is CASSLDHRGQGAYTEAFF. The gene calls are TRBV11-2 and TRBJ1-1; 11 positions agree with TRBD1. The CDR3 consists of 18 residues. V was clipped by 0 bases and J by 3 bases; unmatched bases: 9. Germline V gene lookup returns CDR1 SGHAT and CDR2 FQNNGV.

This chain uses TRBV28 with TRBJ2-1, with D possibly being TRBD2 (6 bases). V shed 8 bases and J shed 3 bases, with 14 bases lying between them. The germline CDR1 and CDR2 sequences are MDHEN and SYDVKM. CDR3 length: 14 residues. In DNA form, the CDR3 reads TGTGCCAGCTTCCCGGCGGGATTCTACAATGAGCAGTTCTTC. This sequence encodes CASFPAGFYNEQFF.

About this clone: One junction end does not reproduce the germline sequence, and a read error may be involved. V and J are TRBV6-2 or TRBV6-3 and TRBJ2-7, with D unclear. CDR1 is MNHEY, CDR2 SVGEGT, per germline. CDR3 length: 12 residues. DNA of the CDR3: TGTGCCAGCAGTTACTCGTCGGCAAGGGCCTTTTTC. Translation: CASSYSSARAFF.

V usage is TRBV6-2 or TRBV6-3 and J usage is TRBJ2-3; D uncertain. The CDR3 consists of 15 residues. Germline lookup yields CDR1 MNHEY and CDR2 SVGEGT. Trimming cost V 0 bases and J 6 bases, with 13 bases left between them. The CDR3 DNA is TGTGCCAGCAGTTACTCGAGCAGCCCGTGGGATACGCAGTATTTT. Its protein is CASSYSSSPWDTQYF.

The chain has TRBV6-2 or TRBV6-3 and TRBJ2-1; TRBD1 might be the D (6 bases). The CDR3 contains 16 residues. Looked up from germline, CDR1 is MNHEY and CDR2 is SVGEGT. The V gene lost 5 bases and the J gene lost 0 bases, with 14 bases spanning the gap. The CDR3 nucleotides are TGTGCCAGCAGTACGCGAACAGGGAGCTCCTACAATGAGCAGTTCTTC. Amino acids: CASSTRTGSSYNEQFF.

The gene calls are TRBV3-1 (or the pseudogene TRBV3-2) and TRBJ1-1, with no clear D. Trimming removed 1 base from V and 7 bases from J, with 10 bases in between. From germline, CDR1 is LGHDT and CDR2 YNNKEL (reference sequence). The CDR3 sequence is 13 residues long. CDR3 region: CASSQGRAVEAFF. CDR3 DNA sequence: TGTGCCAGCAGCCAAGGGCGGGCAGTTGAAGCTTTCTTT.